This T cell receptor beta chain stems from a study of cytomegalovirus exposure and HLA in healthy donors. This clone has only one observation. Both 60 Vbeta primers and 13 Jbeta primers went into the PCR. Original analysis: Among the unique TCR beta chains that a later analysis counted, about 81 million in all, roughly 11 million were shared. Method: immunoSEQ multiplex PCR; TCRdb's copy keeps in-frame clones and lacks some. The V and J calls and clone size are taken from that table; D and trimming were inferred from the DNA. Of about 98,000 clones detected, around 73% appear once; the ten largest clones hold around 1.3%. Sequencing input: PBMCs. This TCR was sampled from a female donor in good health and CMV-seronegative.

The CDR3 bases are TGTGCCAGCAGCCGCCGCCGGGAGCGGGGGGACGTCGCCTACGAGCAGTACTTC. Translation gives CASSRRRERGDVAYEQYF. J is TRBJ2-7 and V is TRBV5-4; 9 bases agree with TRBD2. The V segment lost 4 bases and the J segment 2 bases; nucleotides outside the gene matches: 16. CDR3 length: 18 residues. CDR1 SGHNT and CDR2 YYREEE come from the germline V gene (reference sequence).